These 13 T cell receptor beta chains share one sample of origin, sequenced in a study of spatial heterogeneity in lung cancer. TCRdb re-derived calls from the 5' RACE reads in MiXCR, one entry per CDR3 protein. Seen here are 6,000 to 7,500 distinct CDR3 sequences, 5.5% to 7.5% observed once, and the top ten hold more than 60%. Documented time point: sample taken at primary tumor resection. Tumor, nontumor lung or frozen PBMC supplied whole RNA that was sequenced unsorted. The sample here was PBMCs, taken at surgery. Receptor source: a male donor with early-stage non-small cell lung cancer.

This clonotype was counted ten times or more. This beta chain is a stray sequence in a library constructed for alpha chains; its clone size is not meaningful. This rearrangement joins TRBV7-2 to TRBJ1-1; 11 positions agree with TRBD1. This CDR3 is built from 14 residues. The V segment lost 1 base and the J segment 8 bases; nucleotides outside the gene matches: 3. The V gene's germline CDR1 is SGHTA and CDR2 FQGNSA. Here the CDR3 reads CASSLGGTGGEAFF. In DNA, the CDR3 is TGTGCCAGCAGCTTAGGCGGGACAGGGGGAGAAGCTTTCTTT.

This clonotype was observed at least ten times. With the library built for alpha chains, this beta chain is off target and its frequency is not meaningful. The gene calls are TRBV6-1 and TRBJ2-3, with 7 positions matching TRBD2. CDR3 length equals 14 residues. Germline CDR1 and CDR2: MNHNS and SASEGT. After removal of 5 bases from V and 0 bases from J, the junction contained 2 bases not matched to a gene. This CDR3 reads CASSLAESTDTQYF. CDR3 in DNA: TGTGCCAGCAGTCTAGCGGAGAGCACAGATACGCAGTATTTT.

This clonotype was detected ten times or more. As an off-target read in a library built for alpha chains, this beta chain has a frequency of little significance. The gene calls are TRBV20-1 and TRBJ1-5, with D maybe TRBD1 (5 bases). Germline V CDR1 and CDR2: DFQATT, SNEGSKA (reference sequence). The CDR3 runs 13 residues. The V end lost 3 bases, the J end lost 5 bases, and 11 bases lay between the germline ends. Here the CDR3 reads CSASKGADQPQHF. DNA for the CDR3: TGCAGTGCTAGTAAAGGGGCCGATCAGCCCCAGCATTTT.

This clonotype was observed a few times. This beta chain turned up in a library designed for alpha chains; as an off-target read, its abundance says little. The DNA for the CDR3 is TGCAGTGCTAGCTCGGCAGGGGTTAATGAAAAACTGTTTTTT. Protein: CSASSAGVNEKLFF. The rearrangement uses TRBV20-1 and TRBJ1-4; D is perhaps TRBD1 (6 bases). Trimming took 3 bases from V and 4 from J, leaving 12 bases between them. The CDR3 is 14 residues long. Germline V lookup: CDR1 DFQATT, CDR2 SNEGSKA (reference sequence).

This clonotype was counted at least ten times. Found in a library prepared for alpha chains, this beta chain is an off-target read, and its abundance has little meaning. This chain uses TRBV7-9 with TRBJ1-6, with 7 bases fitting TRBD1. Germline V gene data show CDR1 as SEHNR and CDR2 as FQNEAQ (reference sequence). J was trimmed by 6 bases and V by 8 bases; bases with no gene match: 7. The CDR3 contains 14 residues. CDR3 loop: CASRSTGSNSPLHF. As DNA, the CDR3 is TGTGCCAGCCGCTCGACAGGGTCTAATTCACCCCTCCACTTT. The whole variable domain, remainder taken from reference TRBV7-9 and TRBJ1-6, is DTGVSQNPRHKITKRGQNVTFRCDPISEHNRLYWYRQTLGQGPEFLTYFQNEAQLEKSRLLSDRFSAERPKGSFSTLEIQRTEQGDSAMYLCASRSTGSNSPLHFGNGTRLTVT.

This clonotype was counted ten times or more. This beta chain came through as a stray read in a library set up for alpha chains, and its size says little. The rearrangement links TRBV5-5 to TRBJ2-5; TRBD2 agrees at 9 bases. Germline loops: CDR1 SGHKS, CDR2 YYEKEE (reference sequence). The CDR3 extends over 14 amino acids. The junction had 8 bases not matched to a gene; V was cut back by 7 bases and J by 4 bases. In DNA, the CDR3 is TGTGCCAGCTCCGGGCTAGCGGGGAGAGAGACCCAGTACTTC. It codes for CASSGLAGRETQYF.

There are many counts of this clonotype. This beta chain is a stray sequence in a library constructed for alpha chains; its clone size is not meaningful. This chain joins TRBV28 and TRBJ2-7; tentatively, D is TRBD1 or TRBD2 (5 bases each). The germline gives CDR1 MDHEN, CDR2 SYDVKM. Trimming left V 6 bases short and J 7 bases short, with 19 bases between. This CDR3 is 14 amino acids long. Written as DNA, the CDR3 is TGTGCCAGCAGGGGGGAAGTCTCGGGGCAAGAGCAGTACTTC. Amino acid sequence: CASRGEVSGQEQYF.

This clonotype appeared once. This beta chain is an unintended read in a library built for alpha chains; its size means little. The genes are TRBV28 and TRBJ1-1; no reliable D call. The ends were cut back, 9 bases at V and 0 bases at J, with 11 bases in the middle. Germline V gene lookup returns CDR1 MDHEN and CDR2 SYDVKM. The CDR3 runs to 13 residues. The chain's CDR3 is CASFLDMNTEAFF. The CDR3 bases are TGTGCCAGTTTCTTAGATATGAACACTGAAGCTTTCTTT.

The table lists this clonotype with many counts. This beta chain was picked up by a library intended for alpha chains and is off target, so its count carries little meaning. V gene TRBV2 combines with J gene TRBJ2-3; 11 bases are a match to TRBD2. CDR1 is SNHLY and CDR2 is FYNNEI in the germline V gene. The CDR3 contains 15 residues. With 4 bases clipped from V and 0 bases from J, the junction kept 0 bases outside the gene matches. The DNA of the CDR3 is TGTGCCAGCAGTGGACTAGCGGGGAGCACAGATACGCAGTATTTT. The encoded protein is CASSGLAGSTDTQYF. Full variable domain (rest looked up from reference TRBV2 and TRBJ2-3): EPEVTQTPSHQVTQMGQEVILRCVPISNHLYFYWYRQILGQKVEFLVSFYNNEISEKSEIFDDQFSVERPDGSNFTLKIRSTKLEDSAMYFCASSGLAGSTDTQYFGPGTRLTVL.

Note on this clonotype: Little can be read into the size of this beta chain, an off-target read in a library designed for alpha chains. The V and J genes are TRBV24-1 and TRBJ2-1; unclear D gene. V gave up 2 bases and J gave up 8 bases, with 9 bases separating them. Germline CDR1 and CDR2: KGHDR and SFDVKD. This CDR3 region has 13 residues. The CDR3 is CATSDSHRDEQFF. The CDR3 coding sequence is TGTGCCACCAGTGATTCCCATCGCGATGAGCAGTTCTTC.

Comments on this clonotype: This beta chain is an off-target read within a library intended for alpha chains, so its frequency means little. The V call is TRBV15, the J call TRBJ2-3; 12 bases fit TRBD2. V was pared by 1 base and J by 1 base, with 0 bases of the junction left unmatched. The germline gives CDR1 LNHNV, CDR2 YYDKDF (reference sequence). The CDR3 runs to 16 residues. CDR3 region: CATSRGLAGGTDTQYF. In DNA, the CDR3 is TGTGCCACCAGCAGAGGACTAGCGGGGGGCACAGATACGCAGTATTTT. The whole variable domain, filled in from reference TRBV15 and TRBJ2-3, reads DAMVIQNPRYQVTQFGKPVTLSCSQTLNHNVMYWYQQKSSQAPKLLFHYYDKDFNNEADTPDNFQSRRPNTSFCFLDIRSPGLGDTAMYLCATSRGLAGGTDTQYFGPGTRLTVL.

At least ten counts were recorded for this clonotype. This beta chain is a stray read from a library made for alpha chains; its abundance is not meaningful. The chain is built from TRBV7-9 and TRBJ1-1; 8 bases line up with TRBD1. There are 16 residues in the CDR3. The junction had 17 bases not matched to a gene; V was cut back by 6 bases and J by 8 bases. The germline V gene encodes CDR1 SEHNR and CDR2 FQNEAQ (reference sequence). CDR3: CASRQGAGRTSSEAFF. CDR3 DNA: TGTGCCAGCAGGCAGGGGGCAGGGAGAACTTCGTCCGAAGCTTTCTTT.

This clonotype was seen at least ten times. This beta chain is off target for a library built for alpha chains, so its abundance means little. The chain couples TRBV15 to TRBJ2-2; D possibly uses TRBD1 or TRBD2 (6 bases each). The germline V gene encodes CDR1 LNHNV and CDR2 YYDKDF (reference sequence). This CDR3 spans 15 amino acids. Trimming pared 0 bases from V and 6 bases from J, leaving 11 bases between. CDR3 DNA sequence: TGTGCCACCAGCAGAGATTACAGGGAGGCCGGGGAGCTGTTTTTT. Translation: CATSRDYREAGELFF.